What follows is one TCR beta chain and its context. Its antigen is still unknown. This record belongs to a study of cytomegalovirus exposure and HLA in healthy donors. Study-level information: Most genotyped donors, roughly 80% of about 400, had Caucasian-associated genetic ancestry. Study outcomes and limitations: HLA alleles showed associations with roughly 17,000 TCR beta sequences in a later analysis, at a 0.05 false discovery rate.

V shed 5 bases, J shed 4 bases, and the junction held 4 bases outside the gene matches. This CDR3 has 14 residues. Germline V CDR1 and CDR2: KGHSH, LQKENI. The primer mix had 60 Vbeta and 13 Jbeta primers. Libraries were prepared by immunoSEQ multiplex PCR; TCRdb keeps only in-frame clonotypes and omits some of them. The data show roughly 82,000 clones, 72% seen once. The sequenced material came from PBMCs. This chain links TRBV18 with TRBJ2-2; TRBD1 agrees at 7 bases. The TCR sequence derives from a woman aged 40 to 49 in good health and CMV-seropositive. CDR3 in amino acids: CASSADRVTGELFF. The CDR3 DNA follows: TGTGCCAGCTCAGCCGACAGGGTCACCGGGGAGCTGTTTTTT.